In its sample, the clone carrying this T cell receptor (beta chain) was seen a few times. This entry belongs to a study of response to subunit inactivated influenza vaccine. MiXCR was run by TCRdb on the RT-PCR reads, yielding one entry per CDR3 protein. The repertoire consists of more than 550,000 distinct CDR3 sequences, with 12% occurring once and the leading ten covering 10%. This CDR3 is 12 amino acids long. V lost 0 bases and J lost 8, with 7 bases in between. Germline V CDR1 and CDR2: MGHDK, SYGVNS. This chain connects TRBV25-1 to TRBJ1-1, with D perhaps TRBD1 (6 bases). Sequenced material: PBMCs from blood, taken on the day of vaccination. The sequence was collected from a man aged 45-65 years who received an inactivated influenza vaccine. CDR3 DNA: TGTGCCAGCAGTGAATATAGGGGGGAAGCTTTCTTT. Its translation is CASSEYRGEAFF.